This TCR beta chain was recorded in a study of blood T cells in healthy people across ages. Broader study findings: Long-lived and aged donors differed, with more naive CD4+ cells and higher diversity in the long-lived. Observed TCR beta diversity showed a strong correlation with the percentage of naive T cells as measured by flow cytometry.

This CDR3 region has 13 residues. V lost 6 bases and J 8 bases, leaving 16 bases between the germline ends. Germline CDR1 reads MNHEY; CDR2 reads SMNVEV (reference sequence). For the second PCR, which ran for about 6 to 11 cycles, a sample-barcoded 5' primer and a J-beta primer mix were used. No fewer than 3 million CDR3-containing paired-end reads came from each sample. MiXCR, applied by TCRdb to the 5' RACE reads, yields one record per CDR3 protein. In the table there are fewer than 950,000 distinct CDR3 sequences, around 34% of which are singletons. Of note for this clonotype: The antigen is not known.

Researchers report isolating at least 6.5 million PBMCs per sample. This receptor was taken from a young man in good health. Sequenced material: blood. The chain is built from TRBV27 and TRBJ1-2, with D possibly being TRBD1 (6 bases). The CDR3 spells CASRKAGARGYTF. CDR3 nucleotide sequence: TGTGCCAGCAGAAAAGCAGGGGCACGAGGCTACACCTTC.